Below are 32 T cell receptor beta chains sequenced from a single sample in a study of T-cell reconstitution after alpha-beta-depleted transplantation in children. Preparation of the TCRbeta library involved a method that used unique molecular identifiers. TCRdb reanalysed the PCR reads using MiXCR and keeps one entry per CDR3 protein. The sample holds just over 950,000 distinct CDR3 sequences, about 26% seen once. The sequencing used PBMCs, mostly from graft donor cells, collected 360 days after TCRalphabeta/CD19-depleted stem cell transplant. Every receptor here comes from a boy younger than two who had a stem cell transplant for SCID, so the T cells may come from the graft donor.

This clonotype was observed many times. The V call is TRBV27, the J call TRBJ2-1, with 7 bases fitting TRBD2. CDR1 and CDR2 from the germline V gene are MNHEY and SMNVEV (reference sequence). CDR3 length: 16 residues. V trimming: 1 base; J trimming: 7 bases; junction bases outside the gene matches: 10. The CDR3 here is CASSLYRRGMINEQFF. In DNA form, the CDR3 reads TGTGCCAGCAGTTTATATCGGCGGGGGATGATAAATGAGCAGTTCTTC.

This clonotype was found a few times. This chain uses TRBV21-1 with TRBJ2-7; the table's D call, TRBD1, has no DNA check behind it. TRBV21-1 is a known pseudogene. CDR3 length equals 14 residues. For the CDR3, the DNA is TGTGCCAGCACCCTGGGACAGGGATTCGACGAGCAGTACTTC. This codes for CASTLGQGFDEQYF.

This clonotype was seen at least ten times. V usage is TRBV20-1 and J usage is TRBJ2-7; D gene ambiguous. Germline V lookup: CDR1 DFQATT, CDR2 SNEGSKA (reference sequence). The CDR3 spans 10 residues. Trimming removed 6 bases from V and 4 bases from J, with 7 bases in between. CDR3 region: CSAPQYEQYF. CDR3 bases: TGCAGTGCCCCACAGTACGAGCAGTACTTC.

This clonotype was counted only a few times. The CDR3 DNA is TGCAGTGCCCTCCCCCCGGCGGGGCGTACAGATACGCAGTATTTT. Translation gives CSALPPAGRTDTQYF. V and J are TRBV20-1 and TRBJ2-3; D is possibly TRBD2 (6 bases). The V gene lost 6 bases and the J gene lost 3 bases, with 19 bases spanning the gap. The V gene's germline CDR1 is DFQATT and CDR2 SNEGSKA (reference sequence). CDR3 length equals 15 residues.

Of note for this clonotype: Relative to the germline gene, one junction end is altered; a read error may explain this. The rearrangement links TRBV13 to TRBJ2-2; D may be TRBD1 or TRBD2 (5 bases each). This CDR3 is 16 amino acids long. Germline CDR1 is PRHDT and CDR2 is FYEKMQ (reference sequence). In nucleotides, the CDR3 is TGTGCCAGCAGCCTAGGAGGAGACCCGTGGGGACGGGAGCTGTTTTTT. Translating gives CASSLGGDPWGRELFF.

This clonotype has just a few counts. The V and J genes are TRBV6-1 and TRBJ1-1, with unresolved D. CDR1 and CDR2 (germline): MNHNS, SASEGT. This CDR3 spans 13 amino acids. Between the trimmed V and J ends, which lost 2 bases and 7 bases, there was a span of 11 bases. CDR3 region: CASSESPGVEAFF. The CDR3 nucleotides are TGTGCCAGCAGTGAAAGTCCCGGGGTTGAAGCTTTCTTT.

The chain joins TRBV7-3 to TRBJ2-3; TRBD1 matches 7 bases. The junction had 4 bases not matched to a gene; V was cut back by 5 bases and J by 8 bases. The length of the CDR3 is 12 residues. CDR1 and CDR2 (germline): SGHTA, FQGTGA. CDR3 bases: TGTGCCAGCAGCCTGGGACAGACTACGCAGTATTTT. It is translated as CASSLGQTTQYF.

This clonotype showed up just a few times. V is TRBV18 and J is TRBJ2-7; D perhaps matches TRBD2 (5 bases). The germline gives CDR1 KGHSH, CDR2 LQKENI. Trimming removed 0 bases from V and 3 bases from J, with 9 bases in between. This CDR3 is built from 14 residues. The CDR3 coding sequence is TGTGCCAGCTCACCACCAGAGAGGGACTACGAGCAGTACTTC. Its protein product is CASSPPERDYEQYF. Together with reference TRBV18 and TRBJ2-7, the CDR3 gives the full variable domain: NAGVMQNPRHLVRRRGQEARLRCSPMKGHSHVYWYRQLPEEGLKFMVYLQKENIIDESGMPKERFSAEFPKEGPSILRIQQVVRGDSAAYFCASSPPERDYEQYFGPGTRLTVT.

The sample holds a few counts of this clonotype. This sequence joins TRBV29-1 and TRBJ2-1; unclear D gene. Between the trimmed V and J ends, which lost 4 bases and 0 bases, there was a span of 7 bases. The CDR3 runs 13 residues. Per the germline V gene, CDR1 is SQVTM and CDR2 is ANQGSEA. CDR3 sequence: CSVGRPSYNEQFF. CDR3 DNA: TGCAGCGTTGGCCGTCCCTCCTACAATGAGCAGTTCTTC.

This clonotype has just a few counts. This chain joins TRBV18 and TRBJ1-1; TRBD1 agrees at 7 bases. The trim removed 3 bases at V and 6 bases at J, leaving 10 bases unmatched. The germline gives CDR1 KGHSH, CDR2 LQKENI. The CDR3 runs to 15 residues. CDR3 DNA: TGTGCCAGCTCACCGGTAGGGGGCGAAATCGCTGAAGCTTTCTTT. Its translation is CASSPVGGEIAEAFF.

The chain's CDR3 is CASSYGAGRTEAFF. In DNA, the CDR3 is TGTGCCAGCAGTTACGGGGCAGGGCGGACTGAAGCTTTCTTT. The V gene is TRBV6-5, the J gene TRBJ1-1; possible D gene TRBD1, 5 bases. CDR3 length: 14 residues. The germline CDR1 and CDR2 sequences are MNHEY and SVGAGI. V was shortened by 2 bases and J by 5 bases, with 12 bases between the two germline ends.

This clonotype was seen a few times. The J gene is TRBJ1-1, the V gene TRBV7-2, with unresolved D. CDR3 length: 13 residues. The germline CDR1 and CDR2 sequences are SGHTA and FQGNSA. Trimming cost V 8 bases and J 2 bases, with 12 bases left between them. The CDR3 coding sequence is TGTGCCAGCGGCCACACGGTAAACACTGAAGCTTTCTTT. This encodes CASGHTVNTEAFF. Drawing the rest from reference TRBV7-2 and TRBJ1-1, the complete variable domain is GAGVSQSPSNKVTEKGKDVELRCDPISGHTALYWYRQSLGQGLEFLIYFQGNSAPDKSGLPSDRFSAERTGGSVSTLTIQRTQQEDSAVYLCASGHTVNTEAFFGQGTRLTVV.

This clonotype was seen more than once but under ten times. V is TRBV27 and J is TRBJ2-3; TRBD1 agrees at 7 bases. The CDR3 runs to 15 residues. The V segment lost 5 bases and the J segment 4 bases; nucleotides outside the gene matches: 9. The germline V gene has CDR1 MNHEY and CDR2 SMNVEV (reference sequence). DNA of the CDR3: TGTGCCAGCAGTAGACAGGGAATGGGTTCAGATACGCAGTATTTT. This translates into CASSRQGMGSDTQYF.

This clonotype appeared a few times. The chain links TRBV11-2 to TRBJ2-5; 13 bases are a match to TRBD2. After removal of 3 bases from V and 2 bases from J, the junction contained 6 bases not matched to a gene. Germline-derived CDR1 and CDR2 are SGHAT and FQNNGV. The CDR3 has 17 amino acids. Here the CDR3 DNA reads TGTGCCAGCAGCTTGCTGTCGACTAGCGGGGGGCAAGAGACCCAGTACTTC. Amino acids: CASSLLSTSGGQETQYF. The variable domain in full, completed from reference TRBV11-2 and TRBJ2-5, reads EAGVAQSPRYKIIEKRQSVAFWCNPISGHATLYWYQQILGQGPKLLIQFQNNGVVDDSQLPKDRFSAERLKGVDSTLKIQPAKLEDSAVYLCASSLLSTSGGQETQYFGPGTRLLVL.

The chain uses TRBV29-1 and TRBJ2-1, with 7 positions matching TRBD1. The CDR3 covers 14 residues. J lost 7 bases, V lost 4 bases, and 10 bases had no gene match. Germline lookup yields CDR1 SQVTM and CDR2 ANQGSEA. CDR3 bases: TGCAGCGTTGCCCGGGACAGCAAAGGGAATGAGCAGTTCTTC. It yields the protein CSVARDSKGNEQFF.

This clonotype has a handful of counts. CDR3 nucleotide sequence: TGCGCCAGCAGCTTGTATCCCCTCGACTCCTCGCCCCCCTACGAGCAGTACTTC. It codes for CASSLYPLDSSPPYEQYF. V usage is TRBV5-1 and J usage is TRBJ2-7, with D unresolved. Deletions cut 1 base from V and 2 bases from J, with 22 bases between. Germline V gene data show CDR1 as SGHRS and CDR2 as YFSETQ. The CDR3 extends over 18 amino acids.

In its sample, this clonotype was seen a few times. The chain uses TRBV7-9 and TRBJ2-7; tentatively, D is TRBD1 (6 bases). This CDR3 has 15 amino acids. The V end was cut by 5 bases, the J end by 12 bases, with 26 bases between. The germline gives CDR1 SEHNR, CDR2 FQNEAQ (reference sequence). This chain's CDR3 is CASSLGDTRSAVLYF. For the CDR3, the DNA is TGTGCCAGCAGCCTGGGGGACACACGTTCGGCGGTGCTGTACTTC.

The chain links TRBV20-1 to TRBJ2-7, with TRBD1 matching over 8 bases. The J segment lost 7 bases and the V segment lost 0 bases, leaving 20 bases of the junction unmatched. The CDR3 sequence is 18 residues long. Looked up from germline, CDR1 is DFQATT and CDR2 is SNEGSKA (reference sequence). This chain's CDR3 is CSARDVPWQGAKLREQYF. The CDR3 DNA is TGCAGTGCTAGAGATGTCCCTTGGCAGGGGGCGAAATTGAGGGAGCAGTACTTC.

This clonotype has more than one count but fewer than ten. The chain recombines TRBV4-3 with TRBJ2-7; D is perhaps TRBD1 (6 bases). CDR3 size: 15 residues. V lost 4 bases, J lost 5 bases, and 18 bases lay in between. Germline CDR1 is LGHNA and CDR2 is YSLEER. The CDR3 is CASSPQGGSLDEQYF. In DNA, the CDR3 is TGCGCCAGCAGCCCACAGGGCGGATCCCTGGACGAGCAGTACTTC.

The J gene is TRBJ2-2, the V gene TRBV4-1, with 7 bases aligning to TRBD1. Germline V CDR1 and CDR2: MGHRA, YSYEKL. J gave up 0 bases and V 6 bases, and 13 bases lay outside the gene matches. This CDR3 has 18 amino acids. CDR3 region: CASRPFKGGESNTGELFF. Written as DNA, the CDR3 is TGCGCCAGCAGGCCCTTTAAAGGGGGCGAGTCGAACACCGGGGAGCTGTTTTTT.

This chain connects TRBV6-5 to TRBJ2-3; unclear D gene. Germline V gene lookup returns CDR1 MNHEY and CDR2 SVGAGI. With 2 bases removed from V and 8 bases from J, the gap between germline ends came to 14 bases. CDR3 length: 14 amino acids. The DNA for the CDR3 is TGTGCCAGCAGTTACGATTCCCCGCGAGGTACGCAGTATTTT. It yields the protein CASSYDSPRGTQYF.

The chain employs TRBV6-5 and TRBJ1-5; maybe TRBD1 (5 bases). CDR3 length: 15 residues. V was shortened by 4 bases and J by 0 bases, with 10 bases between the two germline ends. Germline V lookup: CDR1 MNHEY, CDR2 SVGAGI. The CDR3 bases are TGTGCCAGCAGTTCGACAGTGATTAGCAATCAGCCCCAGCATTTT. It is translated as CASSSTVISNQPQHF.

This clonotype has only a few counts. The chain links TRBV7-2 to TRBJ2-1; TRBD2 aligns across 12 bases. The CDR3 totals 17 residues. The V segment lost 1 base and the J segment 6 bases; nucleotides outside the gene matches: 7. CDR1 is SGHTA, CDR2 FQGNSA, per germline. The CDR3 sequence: CASSLGLAGGSGNEQFF. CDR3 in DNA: TGTGCCAGCAGCTTAGGGCTAGCGGGGGGGAGTGGCAATGAGCAGTTCTTC.

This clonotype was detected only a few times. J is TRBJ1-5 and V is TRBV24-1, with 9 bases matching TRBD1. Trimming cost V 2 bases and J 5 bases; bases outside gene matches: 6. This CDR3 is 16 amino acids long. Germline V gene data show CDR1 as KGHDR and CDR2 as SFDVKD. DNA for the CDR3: TGTGCCACCAGTGATTCCCGGGACAGGGACCATCAGCCCCAGCATTTT. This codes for CATSDSRDRDHQPQHF.

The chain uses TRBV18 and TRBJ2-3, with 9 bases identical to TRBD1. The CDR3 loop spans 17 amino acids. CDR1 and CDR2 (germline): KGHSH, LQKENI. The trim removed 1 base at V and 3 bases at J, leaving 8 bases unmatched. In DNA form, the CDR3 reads TGTGCCAGCTCACCACAACAGGGGGCGTTTGGGACAGATACGCAGTATTTT. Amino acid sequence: CASSPQQGAFGTDTQYF.

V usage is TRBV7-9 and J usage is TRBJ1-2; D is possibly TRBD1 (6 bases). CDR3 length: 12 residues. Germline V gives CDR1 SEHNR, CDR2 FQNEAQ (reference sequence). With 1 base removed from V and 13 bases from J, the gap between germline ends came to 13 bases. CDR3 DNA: TGTGCCAGCAGCTTAGGCGTGGGACAACGCACCTTC. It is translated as CASSLGVGQRTF.

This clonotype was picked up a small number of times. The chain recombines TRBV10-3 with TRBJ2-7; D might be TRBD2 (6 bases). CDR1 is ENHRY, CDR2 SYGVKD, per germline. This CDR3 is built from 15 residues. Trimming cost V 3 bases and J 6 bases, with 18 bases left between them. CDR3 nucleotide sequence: TGTGCCATCAGTGAAGGAGGGGTAAAAGTGGGCGAGCAGTACTTC. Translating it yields CAISEGGVKVGEQYF.

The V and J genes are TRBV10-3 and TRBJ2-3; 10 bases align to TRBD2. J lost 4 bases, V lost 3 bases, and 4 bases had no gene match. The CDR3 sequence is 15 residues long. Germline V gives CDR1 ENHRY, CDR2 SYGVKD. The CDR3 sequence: CAISDSSGGSDTQYF. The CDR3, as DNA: TGTGCCATCAGTGATTCTAGCGGGGGATCAGATACGCAGTATTTT.

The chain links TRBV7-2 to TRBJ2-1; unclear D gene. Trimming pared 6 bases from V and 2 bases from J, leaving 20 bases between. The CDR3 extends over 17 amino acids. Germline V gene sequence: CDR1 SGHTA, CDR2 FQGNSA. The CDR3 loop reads CASRRGSMAAAYNEQFF. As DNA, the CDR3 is TGTGCCAGCAGAAGAGGATCGATGGCGGCCGCCTACAATGAGCAGTTCTTC.

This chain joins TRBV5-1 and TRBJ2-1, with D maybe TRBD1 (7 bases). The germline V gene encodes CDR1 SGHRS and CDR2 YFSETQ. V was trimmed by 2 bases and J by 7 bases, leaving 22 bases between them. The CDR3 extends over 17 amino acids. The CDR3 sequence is CASSLSRGAGGPNEQFF. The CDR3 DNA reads TGCGCCAGCAGCTTATCGAGAGGGGCAGGGGGGCCAAATGAGCAGTTCTTC. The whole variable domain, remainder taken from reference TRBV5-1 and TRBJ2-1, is KAGVTQTPRYLIKTRGQQVTLSCSPISGHRSVSWYQQTPGQGLQFLFEYFSETQRNKGNFPGRFSGRQFSNSRSEMNVSTLELGDSALYLCASSLSRGAGGPNEQFFGPGTRLTVL.

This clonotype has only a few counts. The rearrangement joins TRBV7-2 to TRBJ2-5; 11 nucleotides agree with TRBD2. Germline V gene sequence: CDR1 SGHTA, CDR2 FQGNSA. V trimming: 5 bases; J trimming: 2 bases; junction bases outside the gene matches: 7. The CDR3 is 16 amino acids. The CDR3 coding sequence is TGTGCCAGCAGCCCTGCTAGCGGGGGGATACAAGAGACCCAGTACTTC. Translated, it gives CASSPASGGIQETQYF.

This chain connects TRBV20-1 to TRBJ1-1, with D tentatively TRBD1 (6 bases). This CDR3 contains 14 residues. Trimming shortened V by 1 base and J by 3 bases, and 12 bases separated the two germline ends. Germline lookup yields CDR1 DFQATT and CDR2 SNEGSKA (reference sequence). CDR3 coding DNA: TGCAGTGCTAGAGGGGGGGCAAAGGACACTGAAGCTTTCTTT. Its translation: CSARGGAKDTEAFF.